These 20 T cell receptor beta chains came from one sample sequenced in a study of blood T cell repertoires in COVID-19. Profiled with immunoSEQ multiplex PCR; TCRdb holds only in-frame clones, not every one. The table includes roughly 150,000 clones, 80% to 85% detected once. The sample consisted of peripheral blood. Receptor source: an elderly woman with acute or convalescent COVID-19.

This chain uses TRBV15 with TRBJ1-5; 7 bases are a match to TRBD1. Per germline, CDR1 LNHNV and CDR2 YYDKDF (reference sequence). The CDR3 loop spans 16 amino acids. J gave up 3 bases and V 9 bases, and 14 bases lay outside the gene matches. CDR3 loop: CATGISTGVYNQPQHF. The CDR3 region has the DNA TGTGCCACGGGCATTTCAACAGGGGTCTACAATCAGCCCCAGCATTTT.

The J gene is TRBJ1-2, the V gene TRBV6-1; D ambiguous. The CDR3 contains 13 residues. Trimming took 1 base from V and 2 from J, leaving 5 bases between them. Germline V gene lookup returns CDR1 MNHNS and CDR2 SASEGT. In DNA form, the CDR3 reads TGTGCCAGCAGTGAAGGGCGGAACTATGGCTACACCTTC. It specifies CASSEGRNYGYTF.

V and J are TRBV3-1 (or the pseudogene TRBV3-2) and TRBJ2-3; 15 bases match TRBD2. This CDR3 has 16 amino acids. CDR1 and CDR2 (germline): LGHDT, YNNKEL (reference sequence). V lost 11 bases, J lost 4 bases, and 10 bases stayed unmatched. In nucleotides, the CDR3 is TGTGCCTTCAGTGGCGGGACTAGCGGGAGGTCAGATACGCAGTATTTT. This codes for CAFSGGTSGRSDTQYF.

DNA for the CDR3: TGCGCCAGCAAGGCTAGCGGCGAAGAGACCCAGTACTTC. The encoded protein is CASKASGEETQYF. The chain couples TRBV10-1 to TRBJ2-5; 7 bases align to TRBD2. The CDR3 consists of 13 residues. Per germline, CDR1 WNHNN and CDR2 SYGVQD (reference sequence). V was clipped by 7 bases and J by 3 bases; unmatched bases: 5.

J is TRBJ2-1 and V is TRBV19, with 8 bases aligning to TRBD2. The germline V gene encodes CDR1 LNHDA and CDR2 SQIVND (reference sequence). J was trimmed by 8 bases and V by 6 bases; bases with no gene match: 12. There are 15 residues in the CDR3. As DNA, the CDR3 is TGTGCCAGTAGGATGGGGACTAGTAAACACCATGAGCAGTTCTTC. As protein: CASRMGTSKHHEQFF.

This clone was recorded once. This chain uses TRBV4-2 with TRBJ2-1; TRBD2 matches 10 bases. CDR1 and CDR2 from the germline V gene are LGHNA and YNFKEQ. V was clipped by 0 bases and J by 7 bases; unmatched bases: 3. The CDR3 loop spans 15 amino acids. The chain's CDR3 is CASSQERTSGNEQFF. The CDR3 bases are TGTGCCAGCAGCCAAGAAAGGACTAGCGGTAATGAGCAGTTCTTC.

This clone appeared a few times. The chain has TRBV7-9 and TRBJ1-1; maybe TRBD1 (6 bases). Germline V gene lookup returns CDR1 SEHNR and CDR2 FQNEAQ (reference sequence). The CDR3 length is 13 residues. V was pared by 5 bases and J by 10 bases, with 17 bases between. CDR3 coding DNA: TGTGCCAGCAGCCCCGGGGGGGGGCATGGAGCTTTCTTT. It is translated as CASSPGGGHGAFF.

DNA of the CDR3: TGTGCCAGCAGTGCACGGGGTTGGGCGGGACCTCCATACGAGCAGTACTTC. Translated: CASSARGWAGPPYEQYF. The chain uses TRBV13 and TRBJ2-7; D is possibly TRBD2 (6 bases). CDR3 length: 17 amino acids. The germline gives CDR1 PRHDT, CDR2 FYEKMQ (reference sequence). V was shortened by 6 bases and J by 4 bases, with 25 bases between the two germline ends. Together with reference TRBV13 and TRBJ2-7, the CDR3 gives the full variable domain: AAGVIQSPRHLIKEKRETATLKCYPIPRHDTVYWYQQGPGQDPQFLISFYEKMQSDKGSIPDRFSAQQFSDYHSELNMSSLELGDSALYFCASSARGWAGPPYEQYFGPGTRLTVT.

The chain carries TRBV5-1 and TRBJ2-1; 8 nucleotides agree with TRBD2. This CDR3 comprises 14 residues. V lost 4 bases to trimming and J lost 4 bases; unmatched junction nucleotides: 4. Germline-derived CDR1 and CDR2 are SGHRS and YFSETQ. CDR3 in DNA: TGCGCCAGCAGCCGGGAGGGCCCTTACAATGAGCAGTTCTTC. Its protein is CASSREGPYNEQFF.

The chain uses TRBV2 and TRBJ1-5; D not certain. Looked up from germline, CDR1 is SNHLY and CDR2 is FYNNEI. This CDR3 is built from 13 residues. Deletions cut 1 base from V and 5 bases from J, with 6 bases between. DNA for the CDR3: TGTGCCAGCAGTGAAGGTATATATCAGCCCCAGCATTTT. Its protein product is CASSEGIYQPQHF. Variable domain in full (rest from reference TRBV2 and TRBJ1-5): EPEVTQTPSHQVTQMGQEVILRCVPISNHLYFYWYRQILGQKVEFLVSFYNNEISEKSEIFDDQFSVERPDGSNFTLKIRSTKLEDSAMYFCASSEGIYQPQHFGDGTRLSIL.

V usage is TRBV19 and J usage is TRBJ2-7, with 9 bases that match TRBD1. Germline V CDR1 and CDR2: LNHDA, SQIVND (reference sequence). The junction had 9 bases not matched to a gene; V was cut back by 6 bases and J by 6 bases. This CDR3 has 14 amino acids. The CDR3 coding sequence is TGTGCCAGTAGCGTGGGGGGACAGGGATTCGAGCAGTACTTC. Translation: CASSVGGQGFEQYF.

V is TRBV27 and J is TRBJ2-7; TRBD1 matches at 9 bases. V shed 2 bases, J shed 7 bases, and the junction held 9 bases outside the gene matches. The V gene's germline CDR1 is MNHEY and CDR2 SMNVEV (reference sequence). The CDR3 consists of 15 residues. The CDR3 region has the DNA TGTGCCAGCAGTTTAGGGACAGGGTGGGATCGTGAGCAGTACTTC. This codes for CASSLGTGWDREQYF.

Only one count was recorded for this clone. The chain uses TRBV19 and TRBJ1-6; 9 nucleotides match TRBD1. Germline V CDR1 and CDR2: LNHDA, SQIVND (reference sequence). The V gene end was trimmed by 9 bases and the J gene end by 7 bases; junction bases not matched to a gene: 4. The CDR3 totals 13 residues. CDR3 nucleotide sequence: TGTGCCAGCCGGGACAGGGACAATTCACCCCTCCACTTT. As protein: CASRDRDNSPLHF.

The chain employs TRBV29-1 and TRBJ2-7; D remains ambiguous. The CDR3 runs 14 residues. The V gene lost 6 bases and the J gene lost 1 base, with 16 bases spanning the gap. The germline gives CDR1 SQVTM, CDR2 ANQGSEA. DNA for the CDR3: TGCAGCGTGACCCTTGACACCGCATCCTACGAGCAGTACTTC. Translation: CSVTLDTASYEQYF.

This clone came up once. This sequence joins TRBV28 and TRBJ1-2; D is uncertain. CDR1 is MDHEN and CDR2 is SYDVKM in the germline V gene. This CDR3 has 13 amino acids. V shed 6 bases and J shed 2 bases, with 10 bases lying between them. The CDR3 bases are TGTGCCAGCAGGGCAGACGGGAACTATGGCTACACCTTC. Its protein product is CASRADGNYGYTF.

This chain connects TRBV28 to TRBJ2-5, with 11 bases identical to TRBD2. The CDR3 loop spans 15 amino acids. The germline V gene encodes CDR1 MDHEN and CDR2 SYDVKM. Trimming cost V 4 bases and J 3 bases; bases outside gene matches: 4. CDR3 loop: CASSSPTSGKETQYF. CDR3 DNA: TGTGCCAGCAGTTCTCCGACTAGCGGGAAAGAGACCCAGTACTTC. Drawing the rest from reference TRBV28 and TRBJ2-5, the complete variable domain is DVKVTQSSRYLVKRTGEKVFLECVQDMDHENMFWYRQDPGLGLRLIYFSYDVKMKEKGDIPEGYSVSREKKERFSLILESASTNQTSMYLCASSSPTSGKETQYFGPGTRLLVL.

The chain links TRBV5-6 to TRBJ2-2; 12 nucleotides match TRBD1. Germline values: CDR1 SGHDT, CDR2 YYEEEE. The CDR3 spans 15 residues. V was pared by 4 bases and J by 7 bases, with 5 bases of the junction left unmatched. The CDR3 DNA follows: TGTGCCAGCAGCCGGGACAGGGGGCTCGGCGGGGAGCTGTTTTTT. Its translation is CASSRDRGLGGELFF.

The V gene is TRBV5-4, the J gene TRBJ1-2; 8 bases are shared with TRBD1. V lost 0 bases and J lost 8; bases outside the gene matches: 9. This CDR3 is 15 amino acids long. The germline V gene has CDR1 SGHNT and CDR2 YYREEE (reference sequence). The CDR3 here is CASSLVAGGAEGYTF. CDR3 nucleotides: TGTGCCAGCAGCTTGGTTGCAGGGGGCGCGGAGGGCTACACCTTC.

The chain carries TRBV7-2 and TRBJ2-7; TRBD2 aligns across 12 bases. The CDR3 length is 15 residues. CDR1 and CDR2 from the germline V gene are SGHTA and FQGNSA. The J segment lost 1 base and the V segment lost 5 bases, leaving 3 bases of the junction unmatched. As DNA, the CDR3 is TGTGCCAGCAGCCCTCTAGCGGGAGGGTCCTACGAGCAGTACTTC. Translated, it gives CASSPLAGGSYEQYF.

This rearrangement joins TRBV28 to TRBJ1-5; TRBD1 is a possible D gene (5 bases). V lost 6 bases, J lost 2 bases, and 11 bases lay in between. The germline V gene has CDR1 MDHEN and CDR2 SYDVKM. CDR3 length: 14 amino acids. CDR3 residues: CASRGVRRNQPQHF. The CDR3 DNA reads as TGTGCCAGCAGAGGGGTTCGGCGCAATCAGCCCCAGCATTTT.